These 14 T cell receptor beta chains were sequenced from one sample in a study of CD8+CD57+ T cells in acquired aplastic anemia. Before being chosen for sequencing, patients had shown CD8+CD57+ cell expansion by flow cytometry. The TCR beta profiling, which covered VDJ combination and CDR3 sequence, was carried out using genomic DNA as the template. One entry per CDR3 protein, called by TCRdb with MiXCR from the reads. The sample has around 190,000 distinct CDR3 sequences, less than 50% seen once. Sequencing was carried out using sorted CD4+, CD8+, or CD8+CD57+ T cells (not recorded which) from PBMCs. These receptors originate from a human donor with aplastic anemia.

This clonotype was found once. This chain uses TRBV4-2 with TRBJ1-1; no definite D call. Trimming removed 5 bases at V and 3 bases at J, with 10 bases between. CDR1 LGHNA and CDR2 YNFKEQ come from the germline V gene. The CDR3 spans 13 residues. DNA for the CDR3: TGTGCCAGCAGCTTCTCAGCGTACACTGAAGCTTTCTTT. Translation gives CASSFSAYTEAFF.

This clonotype was recorded at least ten times. The chain links TRBV20-1 to TRBJ2-7, with TRBD1 matching 7 bases. The trim removed 3 bases at V and 0 bases at J, leaving 8 bases unmatched. Germline CDR1 DFQATT, CDR2 SNEGSKA (reference sequence). The CDR3 runs to 15 residues. The CDR3 nucleotides are TGCAGTGCTAGCCCCCTTGACAGGGACTCCTACGAGCAGTACTTC. Translation: CSASPLDRDSYEQYF.

The J gene is TRBJ2-2, the V gene TRBV5-1; TRBD1 is a possible D gene (6 bases). The CDR3 runs 14 residues. The V end lost 6 bases, the J end lost 1 base, and 10 bases lay between the germline ends. Germline assignment: CDR1 SGHRS and CDR2 YFSETQ. The CDR3 spells CASTETGNTGELFF. The CDR3 coding sequence is TGCGCCAGCACTGAGACAGGGAACACCGGGGAGCTGTTTTTT.

This clonotype was picked up one time. The gene calls are TRBV29-1 and TRBJ2-3; TRBD2 aligns across 7 bases. This CDR3 region has 14 residues. Germline lookup yields CDR1 SQVTM and CDR2 ANQGSEA. After removal of 3 bases from V and 7 bases from J, the junction contained 10 bases not matched to a gene. The CDR3 reads CSVEGGTGPYTQYF. CDR3 in DNA: TGCAGCGTTGAGGGGGGGACCGGACCCTATACGCAGTATTTT.

The chain joins TRBV2 to TRBJ2-1, with a possible D match to TRBD2 (5 bases). Trimming took off 1 base at V and 0 bases at J, with 7 bases between the two ends. CDR3 size: 15 residues. CDR1 and CDR2 (germline): SNHLY, FYNNEI. Written as DNA, the CDR3 is TGTGCCAGCAGTGAAGGTGGGAGCTCCTACAATGAGCAGTTCTTC. It translates to CASSEGGSSYNEQFF.

V and J are TRBV7-9 and TRBJ2-3; unclear D gene. Germline V lookup: CDR1 SEHNR, CDR2 FQNEAQ (reference sequence). The germline V and J ends were trimmed by 2 bases and 4 bases, with 10 bases remaining between them. The CDR3 sequence is 14 residues long. The CDR3 spells CASSLWLAPDTQYF. The CDR3 nucleotides read TGTGCCAGCAGCTTATGGTTAGCCCCAGATACGCAGTATTTT.

This clonotype was recorded many times. The chain employs TRBV7-9 and TRBJ1-2; D is unresolved. The germline CDR1 and CDR2 sequences are SEHNR and FQNEAQ (reference sequence). The CDR3 totals 13 residues. V was shortened by 2 bases and J by 6 bases, with 10 bases between the two germline ends. The CDR3 region is CASSLQLTDGYTF. Written as DNA, the CDR3 is TGTGCCAGCAGCTTACAACTGACGGATGGCTACACCTTC. The full variable domain, completed using reference TRBV7-9 and TRBJ1-2, is DTGVSQNPRHKITKRGQNVTFRCDPISEHNRLYWYRQTLGQGPEFLTYFQNEAQLEKSRLLSDRFSAERPKGSFSTLEIQRTEQGDSAMYLCASSLQLTDGYTFGSGTRLTVV.

As to this clonotype: One end of the junction fails to match germline, which may point to a read error. The chain recombines TRBV15 with TRBJ1-5; 7 bases are a match to TRBD1. CDR3 length: 14 residues. Germline assignment: CDR1 LNHNV and CDR2 YYDKDF (reference sequence). The CDR3 sequence: CATSRNPGGQPQHF. In DNA form, the CDR3 reads TGTGCCACCAGCAGAAATCCAGGGGGGCAGCCCCAGCACTTT.

A note on this clonotype: A much more abundant neighbour one base away suggests this may be a read error. This chain joins TRBV5-1 and TRBJ2-1; D is perhaps TRBD1 or TRBD2 (5 bases each). The CDR3 runs 14 residues. Germline lookup yields CDR1 SGHRS and CDR2 YFSETQ. The CDR3 region is CASSFSRGHNERFF. Written as DNA, the CDR3 is TGCGCCAGCAGCTTTTCGAGGGGTCACAATGAGCGGTTCTTC.

In its sample, this clonotype was seen many times. The chain is built from TRBV20-1 and TRBJ2-5, with 7 bases identical to TRBD1. This CDR3 spans 14 amino acids. Germline V CDR1 and CDR2: DFQATT, SNEGSKA (reference sequence). V trimming: 3 bases; J trimming: 1 base; junction bases outside the gene matches: 5. CDR3 protein: CSAREGTAQETQYF. The CDR3 DNA is TGCAGTGCTAGGGAAGGGACAGCCCAAGAGACCCAGTACTTC.

This clonotype has just one count. Its ends do not fully match the called genes, so a read error is possible. This sequence joins TRBV20-1 and TRBJ2-3; unclear D gene. CDR1 and CDR2 from the germline V gene are DFQATT and SNEGSKA (reference sequence). The CDR3 is made up of 12 amino acids. CDR3 loop: CRARDDTDTQYF. The CDR3 DNA follows: TGCCGTGCTAGAGATGACACAGATACGCAGTATTTT.

This clonotype was recorded at least ten times. This chain joins TRBV24-1 and TRBJ1-1; D possibly corresponds to TRBD1 (5 bases). The CDR3 length is 17 residues. CDR1 and CDR2 (germline): KGHDR, SFDVKD. Trimming removed 2 bases at V and 0 bases at J, with 15 bases between. CDR3 region: CATSDYRSGGMNTEAFF. The CDR3 coding sequence is TGTGCCACCAGTGATTACAGGTCTGGGGGAATGAACACTGAAGCTTTCTTT.

This chain joins TRBV5-1 and TRBJ2-7; possible D gene TRBD1, 6 bases. The CDR3 sequence is 16 residues long. Trimming shortened V by 4 bases and J by 5 bases, and 22 bases separated the two germline ends. Looked up from germline, CDR1 is SGHRS and CDR2 is YFSETQ. CDR3 region: CASSPKPRTYRDEQYF. CDR3 coding DNA: TGCGCCAGCAGCCCGAAGCCCCGGACTTACAGGGACGAGCAGTACTTC.

J is TRBJ1-1 and V is TRBV5-6; D unresolved. The V gene's germline CDR1 is SGHDT and CDR2 YYEEEE. The ends were cut back, 0 bases at V and 1 base at J, with 10 bases in the middle. There are 15 residues in the CDR3. The CDR3 is CASSLALTKNTEAFF. CDR3 coding DNA: TGTGCCAGCAGCTTGGCCTTGACGAAGAACACTGAAGCTTTCTTT.